Listed here are 30 T cell receptor beta chains from one sample, sequenced in a study of blood T cell repertoires in COVID-19. Repertoires were generated with immunoSEQ multiplex PCR, while TCRdb's copy carries only in-frame clones and drops some. The table has some 87,000 clones, about 92% seen once. Sequenced sample: peripheral blood. These TCRs come from a woman aged 60 to 75 with active COVID-19.

This chain links TRBV9 with TRBJ1-2, with TRBD1 as a possible D gene (5 bases). This CDR3 spans 15 amino acids. The germline V gene has CDR1 SGDLS and CDR2 YYNGEE. V was trimmed by 0 bases and J by 0 bases, leaving 9 bases between them. CDR3 sequence: CASSVGGVANYGYTF. CDR3 coding DNA: TGTGCCAGCAGCGTAGGGGGGGTAGCTAACTATGGCTACACCTTC.

The V and J genes are TRBV19 and TRBJ2-3; 7 bases match TRBD2. J lost 0 bases, V lost 3 bases, and 6 bases had no gene match. The CDR3 is made up of 16 amino acids. Germline V gene sequence: CDR1 LNHDA, CDR2 SQIVND (reference sequence). In DNA form, the CDR3 reads TGTGCCAGTAGTATCGGGGGGTCAAGTAGCACAGATACGCAGTATTTT. Its protein product is CASSIGGSSSTDTQYF.

As regards this clone: Germline is not matched at one junction end, which may reflect a read error. The V and J genes are TRBV19 and TRBJ1-5, with TRBD1 as a possible D gene (6 bases). The CDR3 has 15 amino acids. Germline CDR1 and CDR2: LNHDA and SQIVND (reference sequence). CDR3: CASSMGSRGNQPQHF. The DNA of the CDR3 is TGTGCCAGTAGTATGGGGTCCAGGGGCAACCAGCCCCAGCATTTT.

The genes are TRBV28 and TRBJ1-4; D not certain. Germline CDR1 and CDR2: MDHEN and SYDVKM. CDR3 length: 14 amino acids. V gave up 5 bases and J gave up 11 bases, with 18 bases separating them. The CDR3 spells CASSLTELMGKLFF. The CDR3 bases are TGTGCCAGCAGTCTTACAGAATTGATGGGTAAACTGTTTTTT.

The genes are TRBV28 and TRBJ2-7; TRBD1 matches at 8 bases. The germline CDR1 and CDR2 sequences are MDHEN and SYDVKM. This CDR3 spans 18 amino acids. V was clipped by 7 bases and J by 6 bases; unmatched bases: 23. The CDR3 here is CASTPAGGSDRGIGEQYF. The CDR3 nucleotides are TGTGCCAGCACCCCTGCCGGGGGATCAGACAGGGGAATAGGCGAGCAGTACTTC.

As DNA, the CDR3 is TGTGCCAGCAGCTTGGGACAGGCTGTGGGTGAGCAGTTCTTC. This gives the protein CASSLGQAVGEQFF. The chain uses TRBV5-4 and TRBJ2-1, with D possibly matching TRBD1 (6 bases). With 0 bases removed from V and 9 bases from J, the gap between germline ends came to 13 bases. Germline V gene lookup returns CDR1 SGHNT and CDR2 YYREEE (reference sequence). This CDR3 comprises 14 residues.

The chain employs TRBV6-5 and TRBJ2-5; D is uncertain. V lost 5 bases to trimming and J lost 5 bases, with 12 bases between them. Germline values: CDR1 MNHEY, CDR2 SVGAGI. The CDR3 is 13 amino acids. CDR3 DNA: TGTGCCAGCAGTCCCCAACATTTGGAGACCCAGTACTTC. Translating it yields CASSPQHLETQYF.

The genes are TRBV6-5 and TRBJ1-5; tentative D call: TRBD1 (5 bases). There are 14 residues in the CDR3. Trimming pared 5 bases from V and 2 bases from J, leaving 10 bases between. CDR1 and CDR2 (germline): MNHEY, SVGAGI. The DNA of the CDR3 is TGTGCCAGCAGTCCCCGGGGGGGCAATCAGCCCCAGCATTTT. As protein: CASSPRGGNQPQHF.

V usage is TRBV11-3 and J usage is TRBJ2-5; D possibly corresponds to TRBD1 (7 bases). Trimming stripped 1 base from V and 9 bases from J, with 9 bases between. CDR1 SGHNT and CDR2 YENEEA come from the germline V gene. CDR3 size: 12 residues. As DNA, the CDR3 is TGTGCCAGCAGCTTAGGGAGGGGGCCCCAGTACTTC. It yields the protein CASSLGRGPQYF.

This clone showed up just once. The chain employs TRBV5-1 and TRBJ1-5, with D uncertain. V lost 1 base and J 5 bases, leaving 16 bases between the germline ends. The CDR3 contains 16 residues. CDR1 is SGHRS, CDR2 YFSETQ, per germline. CDR3 bases: TGCGCCAGCAGCTTGTTTGACCCCGGCGGAGATCAGCCCCAGCATTTT. This encodes CASSLFDPGGDQPQHF.

V is TRBV6-5 and J is TRBJ2-7; 9 bases are shared with TRBD1. V lost 2 bases and J lost 4; bases outside the gene matches: 9. This CDR3 comprises 16 residues. Germline V CDR1 and CDR2: MNHEY, SVGAGI. This CDR3 is CASSYVGGQGIYEQYF. The CDR3 DNA follows: TGTGCCAGCAGTTACGTTGGAGGACAGGGGATTTACGAGCAGTACTTC.

V and J are TRBV5-1 and TRBJ2-2; 10 nucleotides line up with TRBD1. V shed 1 base, J shed 3 bases, and the junction held 3 bases outside the gene matches. CDR3 length: 16 residues. The germline gives CDR1 SGHRS, CDR2 YFSETQ. CDR3 region: CASSLRTGGYTGELFF. The CDR3 DNA follows: TGCGCCAGCAGCTTGAGGACAGGGGGATACACCGGGGAGCTGTTTTTT.

The chain links TRBV6-6 to TRBJ1-6; D gene unclear. V was shortened by 4 bases and J by 10 bases, with 8 bases between the two germline ends. This CDR3 is 12 amino acids long. The germline gives CDR1 MNHNY, CDR2 SVGAGI (reference sequence). The CDR3 loop reads CASSSLSSPLHF. The CDR3 DNA follows: TGTGCCAGCAGTTCTCTCTCCTCACCCCTCCACTTT.

The chain couples TRBV18 to TRBJ2-5; the D is unclear. The germline V gene encodes CDR1 KGHSH and CDR2 LQKENI. This CDR3 has 14 amino acids. Trimming stripped 0 bases from V and 1 base from J, with 6 bases between. The CDR3 nucleotides are TGTGCCAGCTCACCACCCGGTAGCCAAGAGACCCAGTACTTC. Translating gives CASSPPGSQETQYF. The whole variable domain, filled in from reference TRBV18 and TRBJ2-5, reads NAGVMQNPRHLVRRRGQEARLRCSPMKGHSHVYWYRQLPEEGLKFMVYLQKENIIDESGMPKERFSAEFPKEGPSILRIQQVVRGDSAAYFCASSPPGSQETQYFGPGTRLLVL.

The chain combines TRBV6-5 with TRBJ1-2; tentative D call: TRBD1 (6 bases). The CDR3 spans 14 residues. Trimming pared 6 bases from V and 6 bases from J, leaving 17 bases between. The germline gives CDR1 MNHEY, CDR2 SVGAGI. The CDR3 DNA reads as TGTGCCAGCAGAAGGCCACAGGGAGGGAATGGCTACACCTTC. Translating gives CASRRPQGGNGYTF.

This chain uses TRBV7-9 with TRBJ2-2, with D unresolved. This CDR3 region has 13 residues. From germline, CDR1 is SEHNR and CDR2 FQNEAQ (reference sequence). Trimming took off 3 bases at V and 3 bases at J, with 5 bases between the two ends. The CDR3 spells CASSFRYTGELFF. The CDR3 bases are TGTGCCAGCAGCTTCAGATACACCGGGGAGCTGTTTTTT.

V gene TRBV19 combines with J gene TRBJ1-5; 11 positions agree with TRBD1. Germline lookup yields CDR1 LNHDA and CDR2 SQIVND (reference sequence). The CDR3 contains 16 residues. V gave up 4 bases and J gave up 9 bases; unmatched junction bases: 11. The CDR3 DNA follows: TGTGCCAGTAGTAACCGGGACAGGGGGTTAAAGGGGCCCCAGCATTTT. Its translation is CASSNRDRGLKGPQHF.

The chain recombines TRBV25-1 with TRBJ1-1; D is perhaps TRBD1 (5 bases). Per germline, CDR1 MGHDK and CDR2 SYGVNS. The V and J ends lost 2 bases and 2 bases respectively, with 9 bases between them. The CDR3 has 14 residues. The CDR3 region is CASSETGPNTEAFF. CDR3 coding DNA: TGTGCCAGCAGTGAAACAGGACCTAACACTGAAGCTTTCTTT. The entire variable domain, with the rest obtained from reference TRBV25-1 and TRBJ1-1, is as follows: EADIYQTPRYLVIGTGKKITLECSQTMGHDKMYWYQQDPGMELHLIHYSYGVNSTEKGDLSSESTVSRIRTEHFPLTLESARPSHTSQYLCASSETGPNTEAFFGQGTRLTVV.

The rearrangement links TRBV12-3 or TRBV12-4 to TRBJ2-5; D unresolved. V was cut by 6 bases and J by 1 base, with 6 bases left in between. This CDR3 spans 12 amino acids. CDR3 protein: CASSRSQETQYF. The CDR3 DNA is TGTGCCAGCAGCAGGTCCCAAGAGACCCAGTACTTC.

Here the CDR3 DNA reads TGTGCCATCAGTGAGATCAATTGGAACACTGAAGCTTTCTTT. Translation: CAISEINWNTEAFF. The chain combines TRBV10-3 with TRBJ1-1; D unclear. Germline CDR1 ENHRY, CDR2 SYGVKD. The CDR3 runs to 14 residues. Trimming stripped 2 bases from V and 1 base from J, with 8 bases between.

This chain uses TRBV24-1 with TRBJ1-1, with TRBD1 identical over 9 bases. The J segment lost 9 bases and the V segment lost 2 bases, leaving 3 bases of the junction unmatched. CDR1 and CDR2 (germline): KGHDR, SFDVKD. The CDR3 spans 13 residues. CDR3 region: CATSDSYRGQAFF. The CDR3 region has the DNA TGTGCCACCAGTGATTCCTACAGGGGGCAAGCTTTCTTT.

The chain couples TRBV14 to TRBJ1-1; 7 bases are a match to TRBD1. CDR3 size: 14 residues. Trimming removed 1 base from V and 8 bases from J; junction bases left unmatched: 7. Germline V gene lookup returns CDR1 SGHDN and CDR2 FVKESK. CDR3 sequence: CASSQASLQGEAFF. The CDR3 DNA sequence: TGTGCCAGCAGCCAAGCAAGTTTACAGGGGGAAGCTTTCTTT.

This chain links TRBV28 with TRBJ2-1, with 7 bases lining up with TRBD2. This CDR3 region has 17 residues. CDR1 is MDHEN, CDR2 SYDVKM, per germline. V dropped 5 bases and J dropped 6; count of bases not matched to a gene: 16. Here the CDR3 reads CASSATPLAELSNEQFF. In DNA form, the CDR3 reads TGTGCCAGCAGTGCTACACCTCTAGCGGAGCTTTCCAATGAGCAGTTCTTC.

CDR3 amino acids: CASSSARTGGFRYEQYF. The CDR3 DNA is TGTGCCAGCAGCTCAGCCCGGACAGGGGGCTTCAGGTACGAGCAGTACTTC. The chain is built from TRBV7-2 and TRBJ2-7; 11 nucleotides line up with TRBD1. The J segment lost 4 bases and the V segment lost 4 bases, leaving 12 bases of the junction unmatched. The germline CDR1 and CDR2 sequences are SGHTA and FQGNSA. CDR3 size: 17 residues.

The chain carries TRBV6-5 and TRBJ1-6; 7 nucleotides match TRBD1. CDR1 is MNHEY and CDR2 is SVGAGI in the germline V gene. CDR3 length: 14 residues. V lost 5 bases and J lost 4; bases outside the gene matches: 2. CDR3 sequence: CASSRDRYNSPLHF. CDR3 nucleotide sequence: TGTGCCAGCAGTCGGGACAGATATAATTCACCCCTCCACTTT.

The J gene is TRBJ2-1, the V gene TRBV7-2; D possibly corresponds to TRBD2 (6 bases). Trimming took off 1 base at V and 0 bases at J, with 13 bases between the two ends. The CDR3 extends over 17 amino acids. CDR1 and CDR2 from the germline V gene are SGHTA and FQGNSA. CDR3 nucleotides: TGTGCCAGCAGCTTAGGGGAGGCGCTAAGCTCCTACAATGAGCAGTTCTTC. This translates into CASSLGEALSSYNEQFF.

This chain links TRBV5-1 with TRBJ1-6; 8 bases line up with TRBD1. In germline, CDR1 is SGHRS, CDR2 YFSETQ. The CDR3 is made up of 14 amino acids. V gave up 0 bases and J gave up 7 bases; unmatched junction bases: 0. DNA of the CDR3: TGCGCCAGCAGCTTGGGACAGGGGAATTCACCCCTCCACTTT. Protein product: CASSLGQGNSPLHF.

The V and J genes are TRBV4-3 and TRBJ2-1; a possible D gene is TRBD1 (6 bases). Looked up from germline, CDR1 is LGHNA and CDR2 is YSLEER. The CDR3 has 15 amino acids. V was cut by 1 base and J by 0 bases, with 7 bases left in between. The CDR3 DNA is TGCGCCAGCAGCCAAGGGACAGACTCCTACAATGAGCAGTTCTTC. Protein product: CASSQGTDSYNEQFF.

The rearrangement links TRBV27 to TRBJ1-4, with 8 bases fitting TRBD1. V lost 3 bases, J lost 5 bases, and 2 bases stayed unmatched. The length of the CDR3 is 14 residues. Germline-derived CDR1 and CDR2 are MNHEY and SMNVEV (reference sequence). The CDR3: CASSFRTGNEKLFF. In nucleotides, the CDR3 is TGTGCCAGCAGTTTCAGGACAGGGAATGAAAAACTGTTTTTT.

This sequence joins TRBV5-5 and TRBJ2-1; 11 nucleotides agree with TRBD2. Per germline, CDR1 SGHKS and CDR2 YYEKEE (reference sequence). CDR3 length: 16 residues. The ends lost 4 bases at V and 4 bases at J; junction bases unmatched: 7. CDR3 DNA sequence: TGTGCCAGCAGCACCCTAGCGGGGGGCCATTACAATGAGCAGTTCTTC. Protein: CASSTLAGGHYNEQFF. The whole variable domain, filled in from reference TRBV5-5 and TRBJ2-1, reads DAGVTQSPTHLIKTRGQQVTLRCSPISGHKSVSWYQQVLGQGPQFIFQYYEKEERGRGNFPDRFSARQFPNYSSELNVNALLLGDSALYLCASSTLAGGHYNEQFFGPGTRLTVL.